The 21 T cell receptor beta chains presented below share a single source sample, sequenced in a study of post-analysis software for immune sequencing data. Points from the study as a whole: There were five TRBV segments more frequent in patients than controls, and TRBV5-6, TRBV5-1 and TRBV20-1 were among them.

Their antigen targets remain unknown. TCR beta cDNA libraries had unique molecular identifiers. A single record per CDR3 protein comes from TCRdb applying MiXCR to the PCR reads. The sample records 650,000 to 850,000 distinct CDR3 sequences, roughly 50% being singletons. What was sequenced was blood. These receptors were obtained from a girl aged 10 to 17 with multiple sclerosis.

The chain employs TRBV5-1 and TRBJ2-1; D not resolved. V was shortened by 5 bases and J by 7 bases, with 16 bases between the two germline ends. The CDR3 length is 14 residues. Germline V gene data show CDR1 as SGHRS and CDR2 as YFSETQ. In nucleotides, the CDR3 is TGCGCCAGCAGGGTATCCTCCCCCCAGAATGAGCAGTTCTTC. Its protein product is CASRVSSPQNEQFF.

The chain couples TRBV29-1 to TRBJ2-2; TRBD2 is a possible D gene (7 bases). This CDR3 is built from 16 residues. Trimming took off 3 bases at V and 6 bases at J, with 20 bases between the two ends. Germline V gene data show CDR1 as SQVTM and CDR2 as ANQGSEA. CDR3 in DNA: TGCAGCGTTGAGGGGGGGGCAAAACGAACCCCCGGGGAGCTGTTTTTT. Translated: CSVEGGAKRTPGELFF.

This sequence joins TRBV12-3 or TRBV12-4 and TRBJ2-1, with TRBD2 identical over 11 bases. This CDR3 is built from 18 residues. Trimming removed 0 bases from V and 7 bases from J; junction bases left unmatched: 11. The CDR3 DNA follows: TGTGCCAGCAGTTTAGCCCGTAGCGGGAGGGCCAGTAAGAATGAGCAGTTCTTC. Its protein is CASSLARSGRASKNEQFF.

This clonotype turned up a few times. V gene TRBV5-1 combines with J gene TRBJ2-5; 10 bases fit TRBD2. Losses at the gene ends were 0 bases for V and 2 bases for J; bases not matched to a gene: 13. Germline V gene sequence: CDR1 SGHRS, CDR2 YFSETQ. This CDR3 contains 19 residues. In DNA, the CDR3 is TGCGCCAGCAGCTTGGTCTTCCTAGCGGGAGCTCGAGGGCAAGAGACCCAGTACTTC. Translation gives CASSLVFLAGARGQETQYF.

For the CDR3, the DNA is TGCGCCAGCAGCCAAGATCTTGCCGCTAACTATGGCTACACCTTC. This codes for CASSQDLAANYGYTF. The J gene is TRBJ1-2, the V gene TRBV4-1, with unresolved D. This CDR3 has 15 amino acids. Per germline, CDR1 MGHRA and CDR2 YSYEKL. Between the trimmed V and J ends, which lost 0 bases and 0 bases, there was a span of 8 bases.

The chain links TRBV14 to TRBJ2-7; D remains unclear. V lost 0 bases and J 0 bases, leaving 12 bases between the germline ends. Per germline, CDR1 SGHDN and CDR2 FVKESK. CDR3 length: 16 residues. The CDR3 nucleotides are TGTGCCAGCAGCCAAGAGGTACAGAAGTTCTCCTACGAGCAGTACTTC. It encodes CASSQEVQKFSYEQYF.

The chain recombines TRBV29-1 with TRBJ2-5, with 12 nucleotides matching TRBD2. The V segment lost 7 bases and the J segment 5 bases; nucleotides outside the gene matches: 11. There are 15 residues in the CDR3. CDR1 is SQVTM, CDR2 ANQGSEA, per germline. CDR3 sequence (DNA): TGCAGCGGCAACCCTAGCGGGGGGGCCGGGGAGACCCAGTACTTC. Translation: CSGNPSGGAGETQYF.

The V call is TRBV12-3 or TRBV12-4, the J call TRBJ2-3, with 8 bases aligning to TRBD2. The V gene end was trimmed by 5 bases and the J gene end by 3 bases; junction bases not matched to a gene: 7. The CDR3 spans 15 residues. Here the CDR3 reads CASSISPGGTDTQYF. DNA of the CDR3: TGTGCCAGCAGTATCTCCCCGGGGGGGACAGATACGCAGTATTTT.

The gene calls are TRBV10-3 and TRBJ1-2, with 7 bases identical to TRBD1. J was trimmed by 6 bases and V by 2 bases; bases with no gene match: 9. CDR1 ENHRY and CDR2 SYGVKD come from the germline V gene. This CDR3 contains 15 residues. CDR3 sequence: CAISEVVGGVDGYTF. CDR3 DNA: TGTGCCATCAGTGAGGTAGTAGGGGGCGTCGATGGCTACACCTTC.

The chain links TRBV9 to TRBJ2-7; D unclear. Per germline, CDR1 SGDLS and CDR2 YYNGEE. There are 13 residues in the CDR3. V was clipped by 0 bases and J by 0 bases, with 4 bases between them. The CDR3 DNA reads TGTGCCAGCAGCGTAGGGGACTCCTACGAGCAGTACTTC. Protein sequence: CASSVGDSYEQYF.

The chain carries TRBV5-1 and TRBJ2-1, with TRBD2 identical over 9 bases. This CDR3 has 16 amino acids. The germline V gene has CDR1 SGHRS and CDR2 YFSETQ. V lost 0 bases to trimming and J lost 9 bases; unmatched junction nucleotides: 10. CDR3 bases: TGCGCCAGCAGCTTGGAGAGTCCCGGGACTAGCTCTGAGCAGTTCTTC. Its translation is CASSLESPGTSSEQFF.

This clonotype has at least ten counts. CDR3 residues: CASSLLLYEQYF. CDR3 DNA: TGTGCCAGCAGTTTACTACTATACGAGCAGTACTTC. The V and J genes are TRBV12-3 or TRBV12-4 and TRBJ2-7; D is undetermined. Trimming shortened V by 2 bases and J by 4 bases, and 6 bases separated the two germline ends. The CDR3 runs 12 residues.

The V gene is TRBV4-1, the J gene TRBJ2-1; D gene unclear. V was cut by 1 base and J by 7 bases, with 14 bases left in between. The CDR3 covers 15 residues. Germline CDR1 MGHRA, CDR2 YSYEKL. The CDR3: CASSQGPLFRNEQFF. The DNA for the CDR3 is TGCGCCAGCAGCCAAGGACCTCTCTTTAGGAATGAGCAGTTCTTC.

This chain joins TRBV5-1 and TRBJ1-1, with D tentatively TRBD1 (6 bases). CDR1 SGHRS and CDR2 YFSETQ come from the germline V gene. The CDR3 extends over 15 amino acids. Trimming removed 1 base at V and 3 bases at J, with 13 bases between. The CDR3 is CASSLRGGADTEAFF. The DNA of the CDR3 is TGCGCCAGCAGCTTGAGGGGGGGCGCGGACACTGAAGCTTTCTTT.

The chain joins TRBV6-5 to TRBJ1-1, with D unclear. Trimming removed 2 bases from V and 4 bases from J, with 8 bases in between. The CDR3 runs 13 residues. The germline V gene has CDR1 MNHEY and CDR2 SVGAGI. CDR3 region: CASSYQESTEAFF. The CDR3 DNA reads as TGTGCCAGCAGTTACCAGGAGTCCACTGAAGCTTTCTTT.

The J gene is TRBJ1-2, the V gene TRBV29-1; 8 bases line up with TRBD1. Looked up from germline, CDR1 is SQVTM and CDR2 is ANQGSEA. The CDR3 is 14 amino acids. The trim removed 6 bases at V and 5 bases at J, leaving 11 bases unmatched. The CDR3 nucleotides read TGCAGCGTGGAGTTCCTGGACAGGGTTTATGGCTACACCTTC. Translation: CSVEFLDRVYGYTF.

The chain has TRBV12-5 and TRBJ2-5, with 9 nucleotides matching TRBD2. With 5 bases clipped from V and 4 bases from J, the junction kept 14 bases outside the gene matches. CDR3 size: 17 residues. The germline CDR1 and CDR2 sequences are LGHNT and FRNRAP. The CDR3 bases are TGTGCTAGTGGTACCTCCGAGAATAGCGGGAGATCAGAGACCCAGTACTTC. This encodes CASGTSENSGRSETQYF. The full variable domain, completed using reference TRBV12-5 and TRBJ2-5, is DARVTQTPRHKVTEMGQEVTMRCQPILGHNTVFWYRQTMMQGLELLAYFRNRAPLDDSGMPKDRFSAEMPDATLATLKIQPSEPRDSAVYFCASGTSENSGRSETQYFGPGTRLLVL.

The chain links TRBV12-3 or TRBV12-4 to TRBJ2-1; either TRBD1 or TRBD2 may supply D (5 bases each). The CDR3 consists of 15 residues. Deletions cut 4 bases from V and 4 bases from J, with 14 bases between. CDR3 amino acids: CASSSAGTRYNEQFF. In nucleotides, the CDR3 is TGTGCCAGCAGTTCCGCCGGGACGCGGTACAATGAGCAGTTCTTC.

This clonotype was observed a handful of times. The genes are TRBV10-3 and TRBJ1-1, with D tentatively TRBD1 (5 bases). V was pared by 6 bases and J by 5 bases, with 13 bases between. This CDR3 is built from 13 residues. CDR1 and CDR2 from the germline V gene are ENHRY and SYGVKD. The CDR3 reads CAIRADKWTEAFF. The CDR3 DNA reads TGTGCCATCAGGGCGGACAAATGGACTGAAGCTTTCTTT.

This chain connects TRBV25-1 to TRBJ2-5; D is perhaps TRBD1 or TRBD2 (6 bases each). V was clipped by 4 bases and J by 4 bases, with 16 bases between them. Germline V lookup: CDR1 MGHDK, CDR2 SYGVNS. There are 15 residues in the CDR3. CDR3 sequence: CASSGGGGGLETQYF. DNA of the CDR3: TGTGCCAGCAGTGGCGGAGGAGGGGGGTTAGAGACCCAGTACTTC.

The J gene is TRBJ2-7, the V gene TRBV5-1, with D unclear. In germline, CDR1 is SGHRS, CDR2 YFSETQ. Trimming removed 1 base at V and 0 bases at J, with 8 bases between. The CDR3 has 14 amino acids. The CDR3 region has the DNA TGCGCCAGCAGCTTGTATGCCTACTCCTACGAGCAGTACTTC. Residues: CASSLYAYSYEQYF.